One and the same sample provided the 5 T cell receptor beta chains below, sequenced in a study of T cell responses to AZD1222 COVID-19 vaccine. The method was immunoSEQ multiplex PCR; TCRdb's version includes in-frame clones alone and lacks a portion of them. This sample carries 200,000 or so clones, approximately 94% of them seen once, and the ten largest clones take 9.2%. The sample in question was peripheral blood, obtained on day 0 of AZD1222 vaccination. Receptors originate from an adult in good health.

This chain uses TRBV3-1 (or the pseudogene TRBV3-2) with TRBJ1-2; 8 bases fit TRBD1. The CDR3 sequence is 14 residues long. In germline, CDR1 is LGHDT, CDR2 YNNKEL (reference sequence). Trimming at V came to 5 bases and at J to 1 base, leaving 3 bases not matched to a gene. CDR3 sequence reads: CASSAGGLNYGYTF. CDR3 in DNA: TGTGCCAGCAGCGCAGGGGGCCTTAACTATGGCTACACCTTC.

This clone showed up just once. The chain joins TRBV10-3 to TRBJ2-7; 11 positions match TRBD1. CDR1 and CDR2 from the germline V gene are ENHRY and SYGVKD. This CDR3 is built from 14 residues. V shed 6 bases, J shed 1 base, and the junction held 2 bases outside the gene matches. This chain's CDR3 is CAISRDRGSYEQYF. For the CDR3, the DNA is TGTGCCATCAGCAGGGACAGGGGGTCCTACGAGCAGTACTTC.

Concerning this clone itself: A junction end diverges from the germline sequence, so it may reflect a read error. The genes are TRBV7-7 and TRBJ1-3; D gene uncertain. CDR1 is SSHAT and CDR2 is FNYEAQ in the germline V gene (reference sequence). The CDR3 is 14 amino acids. CDR3 loop: CASSLDGPGDTIYF. The CDR3 DNA reads as TGTGCTAGCAGCTTAGACGGCCCCGGGGACACCATATATTTT.

The chain employs TRBV27 and TRBJ1-5; D gene uncertain. With 3 bases removed from V and 7 bases from J, the gap between germline ends came to 10 bases. Germline V gives CDR1 MNHEY, CDR2 SMNVEV (reference sequence). The CDR3 runs 13 residues. The CDR3 sequence: CASSFGSQQPQHF. The DNA for the CDR3 is TGTGCCAGCAGTTTTGGGTCGCAGCAGCCCCAGCATTTT.

The genes are TRBV5-1 and TRBJ2-2, with TRBD2 matching over 7 bases. V was clipped by 3 bases and J by 1 base; unmatched bases: 3. Germline CDR1 is SGHRS and CDR2 is YFSETQ. The CDR3 is 15 residues long. CDR3 in DNA: TGCGCCAGCAGCTCCACTAGCGAGAACACCGGGGAGCTGTTTTTT. Translating gives CASSSTSENTGELFF.